This TCR beta chain was recorded in a study of T cell responses to AZD1222 COVID-19 vaccine (TCRdb year 2021). Regarding the research as a whole: A total of 230 to 250 trial participants underwent TCR sequencing, of whom roughly 210 received two doses of AZD1222 and about 25 received two doses of the MenACWY control vaccine. Trial participants were enrolled into age subgroups of 18-55, 56-69 and 70-plus years, which contained 148, 28 and 57 TCR-sequenced participants, respectively. What the authors observed across the whole study: Conclusions about previously exposed vaccinees were limited because only a handful of AZD1222 recipients were SARS-CoV-2 seropositive at baseline. In the small 56-69-year group, the increase in depth fell short of significance, most likely because of low power. Nearly half of unique spike-specific TCRs reportedly recognized epitopes outside regions mutated in the B.1.351 and B.1.1.7 variants. The whole spike protein was spanned by vaccine-associated CD4 TCRs, and dominant responses were seen in regions 160-218 and 743-854. No day 14 peak-response samples were available, so repertoires were characterized only after the peak T cell response. Participants were mostly white British and included more females than males, and it was suggested by the authors that clonal diversity may have been underestimated. After two AZD1222 doses, both the breadth and the depth of spike-specific TCRs were significantly higher than at day 0 and than in MenACWY recipients.

On this clone: Its antigen specificity is not known. There are no base qualities to consult, and no much larger clone falls within one base.

The CDR3 regions of human TCRbeta chains were subjected to immunosequencing. On the authors' methods: TCRs in the repertoires were compared against a reference library of SARS-CoV-2-specific TCRs that had been generated with the MIRA antigen-specificity platform. Breadth was defined as the fraction of unique TCRs that were SARS-CoV-2-associated. Depth was defined as the fraction of total T cells that were SARS-CoV-2-associated. Using the MIRA data, each spike-specific TCR was mapped to the spike region that the TCR reacts to and placed in a CD4 or CD8 class. Log10-transformed breadth and depth values were compared by one-way ANOVA with Sidak's multiple comparisons tests. TCRdb provides this immuneACCESS table in a form limited to in-frame rearrangements. Some clones are lacking; in checked studies, under half of them reflect an unresolved V gene, and why the rest are absent is not known. That table gives V, J and clone size, and the DNA gave D and trimming. Within this sample are about 130,000 clones, with more than 85% of them counted one time only. The ten top clones hold 1.5% to 2% of the sample.

The time point label on this specimen signifies: about 28 days (+/-7) after the second vaccine dose. AZD1222 recipients whose second dose came at about 4 weeks and those whose second dose came at about 12 weeks were combined into one group, since spike-specific TCR depth and breadth did not differ between the two schedules. The vaccinee samples were drawn from two UK trials, COV001 and COV002, one of which was a single-blind randomized controlled phase 2/3 trial testing AZD1222 (ChAdOx1 nCoV-19) in healthy adults. For TCRbeta chain sequencing, PBMC samples from trial participants were taken at day 0 and at day 28 after the second dose. The specimen comprised peripheral blood, sampled 28 days after the second AZD1222 dose. The sequence was obtained from an adult who received the AZD1222 COVID-19 vaccine.

DNA sequence: TGTGCTAGTGGTTGGGGGGAGATTCAGAGTGGTGAGCAGTTCTTC. This is translated as CASGWGEIQSGEQFF. The chain couples TRBV12-5 to TRBJ2-1, with TRBD2 as a weak D call on 6 bases. The CDR3 runs 15 amino acids, cysteine and phenylalanine included. Only the CDR3 region is kept as DNA, spanning 45 bases read in frame from base 1. Taken from the germline V gene, the CDR1 and CDR2 loops are LGHNT and FRNRAP. The germline ends are 19 bases apart after V is trimmed by 4 bases and J by 9 bases.